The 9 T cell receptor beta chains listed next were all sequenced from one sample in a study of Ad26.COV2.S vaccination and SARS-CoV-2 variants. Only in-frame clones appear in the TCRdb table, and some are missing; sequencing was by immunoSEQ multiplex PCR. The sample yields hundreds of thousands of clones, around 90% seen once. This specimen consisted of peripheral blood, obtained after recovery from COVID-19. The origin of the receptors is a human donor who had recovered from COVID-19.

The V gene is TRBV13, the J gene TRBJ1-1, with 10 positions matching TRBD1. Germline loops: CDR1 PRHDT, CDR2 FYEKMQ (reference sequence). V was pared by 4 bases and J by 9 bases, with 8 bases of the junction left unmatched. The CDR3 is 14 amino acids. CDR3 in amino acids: CASSSDRGNPQAFF. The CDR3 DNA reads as TGTGCCAGCAGCTCGGACAGGGGGAATCCACAAGCTTTCTTT.

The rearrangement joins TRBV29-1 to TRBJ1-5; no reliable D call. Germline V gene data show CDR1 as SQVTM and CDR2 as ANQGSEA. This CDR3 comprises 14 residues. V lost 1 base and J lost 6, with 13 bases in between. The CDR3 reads CSVEVGGVGQPQHF. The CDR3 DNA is TGCAGCGTTGAAGTAGGAGGTGTTGGTCAGCCCCAGCATTTT.

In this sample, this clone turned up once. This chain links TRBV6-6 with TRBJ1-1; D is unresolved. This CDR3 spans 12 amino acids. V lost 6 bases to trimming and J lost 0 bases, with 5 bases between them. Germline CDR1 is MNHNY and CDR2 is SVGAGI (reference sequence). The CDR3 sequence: CASRFMNTEAFF. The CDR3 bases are TGTGCCAGCAGGTTTATGAACACTGAAGCTTTCTTT.

CDR3 nucleotides: TGTGCCAGCAGTTTCCGAGAGCCCTCCTATGGCTACACCTTC. This codes for CASSFREPSYGYTF. This sequence joins TRBV27 and TRBJ1-2, with D hard to call. The CDR3 has 14 residues. The V and J ends lost 3 bases and 4 bases respectively, with 12 bases between them. Germline V gives CDR1 MNHEY, CDR2 SMNVEV (reference sequence).

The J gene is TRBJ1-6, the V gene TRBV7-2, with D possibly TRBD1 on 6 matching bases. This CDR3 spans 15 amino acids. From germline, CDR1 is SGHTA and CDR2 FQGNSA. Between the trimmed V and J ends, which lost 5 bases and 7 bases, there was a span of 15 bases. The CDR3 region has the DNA TGTGCCAGCAGCCCCCCGACAGGTCCCAATTCACCCCTCCACTTT. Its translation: CASSPPTGPNSPLHF.

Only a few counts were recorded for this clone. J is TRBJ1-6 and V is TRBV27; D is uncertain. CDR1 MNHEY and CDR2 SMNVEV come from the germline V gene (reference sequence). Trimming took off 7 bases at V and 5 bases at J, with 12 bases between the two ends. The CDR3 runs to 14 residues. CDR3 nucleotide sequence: TGTGCCAGCAACGCCGGGAACAATAATTCACCCCTCCACTTT. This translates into CASNAGNNNSPLHF.

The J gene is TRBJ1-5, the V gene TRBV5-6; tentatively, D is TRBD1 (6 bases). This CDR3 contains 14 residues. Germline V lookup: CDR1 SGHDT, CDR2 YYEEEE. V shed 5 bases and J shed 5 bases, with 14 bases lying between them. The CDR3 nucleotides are TGTGCCAGCAGTCACGGACAGTACGATCAGCCCCAGCATTTT. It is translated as CASSHGQYDQPQHF.

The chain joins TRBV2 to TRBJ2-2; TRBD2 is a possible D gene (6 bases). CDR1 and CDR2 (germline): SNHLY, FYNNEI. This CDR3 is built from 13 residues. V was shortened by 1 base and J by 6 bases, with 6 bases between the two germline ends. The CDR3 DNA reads TGTGCCAGCAGTGAAGGGAGGGCCGGGGAGCTGTTTTTT. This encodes CASSEGRAGELFF.

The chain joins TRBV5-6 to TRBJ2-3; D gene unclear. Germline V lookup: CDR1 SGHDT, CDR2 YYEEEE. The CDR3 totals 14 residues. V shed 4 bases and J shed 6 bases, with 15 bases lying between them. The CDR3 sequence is CASSPAPFTDTQYF. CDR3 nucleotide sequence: TGTGCCAGCAGCCCGGCCCCGTTCACGGATACGCAGTATTTT.